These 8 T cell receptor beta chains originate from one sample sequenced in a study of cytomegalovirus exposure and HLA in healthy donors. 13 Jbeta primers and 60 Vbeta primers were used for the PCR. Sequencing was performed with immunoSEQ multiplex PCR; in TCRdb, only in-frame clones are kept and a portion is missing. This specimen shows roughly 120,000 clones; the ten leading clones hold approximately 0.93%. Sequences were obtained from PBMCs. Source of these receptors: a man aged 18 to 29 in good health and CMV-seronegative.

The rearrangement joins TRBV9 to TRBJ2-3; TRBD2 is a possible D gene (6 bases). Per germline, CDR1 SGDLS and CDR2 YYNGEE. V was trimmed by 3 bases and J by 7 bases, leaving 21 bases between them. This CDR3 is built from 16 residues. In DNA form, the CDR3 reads TGTGCCAGCAGCGCAGGGACTCCCGGAAGGTTTAATACGCAGTATTTT. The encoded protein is CASSAGTPGRFNTQYF.

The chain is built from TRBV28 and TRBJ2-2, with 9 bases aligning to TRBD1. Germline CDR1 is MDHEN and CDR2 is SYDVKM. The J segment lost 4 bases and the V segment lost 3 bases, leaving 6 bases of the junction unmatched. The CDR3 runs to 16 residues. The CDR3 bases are TGTGCCAGCAGTTTGGGGGACAGGGTCATCACCGGGGAGCTGTTTTTT. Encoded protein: CASSLGDRVITGELFF.

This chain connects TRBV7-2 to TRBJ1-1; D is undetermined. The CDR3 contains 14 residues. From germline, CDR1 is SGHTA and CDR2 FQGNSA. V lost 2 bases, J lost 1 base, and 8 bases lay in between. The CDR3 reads CASSLKAGNTEAFF. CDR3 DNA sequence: TGTGCCAGCAGCTTAAAGGCGGGGAACACTGAAGCTTTCTTT.

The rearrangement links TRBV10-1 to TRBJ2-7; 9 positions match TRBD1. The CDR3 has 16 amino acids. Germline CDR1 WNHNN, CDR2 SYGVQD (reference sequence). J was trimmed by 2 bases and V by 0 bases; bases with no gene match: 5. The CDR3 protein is CASSESLGQGTYEQYF. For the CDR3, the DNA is TGCGCCAGCAGTGAGTCGTTGGGACAGGGAACCTACGAGCAGTACTTC.

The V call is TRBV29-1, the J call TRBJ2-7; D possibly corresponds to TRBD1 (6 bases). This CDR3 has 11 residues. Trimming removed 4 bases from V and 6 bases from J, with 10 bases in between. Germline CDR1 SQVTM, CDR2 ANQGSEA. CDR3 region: CSVGDMREQYF. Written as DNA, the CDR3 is TGCAGCGTTGGGGACATGCGCGAGCAGTACTTC.

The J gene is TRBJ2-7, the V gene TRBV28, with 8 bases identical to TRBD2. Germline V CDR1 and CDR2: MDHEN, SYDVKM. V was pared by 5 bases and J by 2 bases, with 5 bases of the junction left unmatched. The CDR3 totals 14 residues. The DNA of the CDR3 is TGTGCCAGCAGTCCACTAGCGGTTCCCTACGAGCAGTACTTC. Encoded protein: CASSPLAVPYEQYF.

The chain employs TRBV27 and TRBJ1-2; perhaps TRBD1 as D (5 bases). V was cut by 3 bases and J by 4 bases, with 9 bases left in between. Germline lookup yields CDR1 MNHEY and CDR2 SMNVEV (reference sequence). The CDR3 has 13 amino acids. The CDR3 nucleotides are TGTGCCAGCAGTTTTGGCAGGGCCTATGGCTACACCTTC. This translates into CASSFGRAYGYTF.

CDR3: CASSYNHAGGRETQYF. The CDR3 nucleotides are TGTGCCAGCAGTTACAATCACGCGGGAGGACGAGAGACCCAGTACTTC. The V and J genes are TRBV6-5 and TRBJ2-5; 8 bases fit TRBD2. This CDR3 has 16 residues. Germline CDR1 MNHEY, CDR2 SVGAGI. The V segment lost 2 bases and the J segment 4 bases; nucleotides outside the gene matches: 9.